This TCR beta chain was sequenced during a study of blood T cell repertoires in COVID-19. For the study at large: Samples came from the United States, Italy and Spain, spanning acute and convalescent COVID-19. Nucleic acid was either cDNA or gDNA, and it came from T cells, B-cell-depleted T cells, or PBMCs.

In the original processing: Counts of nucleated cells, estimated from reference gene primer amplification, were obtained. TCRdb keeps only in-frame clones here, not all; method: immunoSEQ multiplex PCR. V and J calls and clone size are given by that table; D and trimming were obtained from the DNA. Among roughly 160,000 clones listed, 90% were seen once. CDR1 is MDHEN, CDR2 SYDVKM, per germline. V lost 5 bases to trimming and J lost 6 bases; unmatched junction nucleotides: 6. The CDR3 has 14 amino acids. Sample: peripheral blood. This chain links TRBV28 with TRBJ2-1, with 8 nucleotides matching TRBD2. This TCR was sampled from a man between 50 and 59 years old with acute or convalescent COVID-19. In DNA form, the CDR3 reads TGTGCCAGCAGTGCCGGGGGGGGGAGCAATGAGCAGTTCTTC. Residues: CASSAGGGSNEQFF.